Each of the 9 T cell receptor beta chains below was sequenced from the same sample in a study of cytomegalovirus exposure and HLA in healthy donors. The table came from immunoSEQ multiplex PCR; TCRdb's copy has only in-frame clones and leaves some out. Of roughly 150,000 clones listed, around 96% are singletons. The source material was PBMCs. The source of these receptors is a woman under 30 in good health and CMV-seronegative.

V and J are TRBV18 and TRBJ2-7, with D possibly being TRBD2 (6 bases). Looked up from germline, CDR1 is KGHSH and CDR2 is LQKENI. There are 14 residues in the CDR3. The V and J ends lost 3 bases and 3 bases respectively, with 12 bases between them. CDR3: CASSPGGYRYEQYF. CDR3 in DNA: TGTGCCAGCTCACCGGGGGGATATCGCTACGAGCAGTACTTC.

The chain carries TRBV2 and TRBJ1-2; 8 positions agree with TRBD1. V shed 0 bases and J 4 bases; nucleotides not matched to a gene: 4. The germline gives CDR1 SNHLY, CDR2 FYNNEI. The CDR3 totals 15 residues. Here the CDR3 DNA reads TGTGCCAGCAGTGAAGCCTCAGGGGGCCCCTATGGCTACACCTTC. It codes for CASSEASGGPYGYTF.

The CDR3 nucleotides read TGTGCCAGCAGCGCCGGGACTTCAGGGTCCTACAATGAGCAGTTCTTC. Amino acid sequence: CASSAGTSGSYNEQFF. The chain joins TRBV9 to TRBJ2-1; D is possibly TRBD2 (6 bases). Germline-derived CDR1 and CDR2 are SGDLS and YYNGEE. V shed 3 bases and J shed 1 base, with 14 bases lying between them. The CDR3 is 16 amino acids.

CDR3 in DNA: TGCGCCAGCAGCCAGGGGCCGGGACAGGGCTCCTACGAGCAGTACTTC. Translated, it gives CASSQGPGQGSYEQYF. V gene TRBV4-1 combines with J gene TRBJ2-7, with 9 bases matching TRBD1. The trim removed 3 bases at V and 0 bases at J, leaving 6 bases unmatched. The length of the CDR3 is 16 residues. Germline V CDR1 and CDR2: MGHRA, YSYEKL.

The genes are TRBV5-6 and TRBJ1-2; 7 bases line up with TRBD1. Germline V lookup: CDR1 SGHDT, CDR2 YYEEEE. V was clipped by 0 bases and J by 9 bases; unmatched bases: 5. There are 13 residues in the CDR3. The CDR3 region is CASSLGQGMSYTF. The CDR3, as DNA: TGTGCCAGCAGCTTGGGACAGGGAATGAGCTACACCTTC.

This chain uses TRBV5-4 with TRBJ1-6, with D possibly matching TRBD1 (6 bases). The CDR3 totals 17 residues. Germline V gene data show CDR1 as SGHNT and CDR2 as YYREEE (reference sequence). Trimming removed 6 bases at V and 4 bases at J, with 20 bases between. The CDR3 bases are TGTGCCAGCACCCCTGGGGGGCCGGGGGGATATAATTCACCCCTCCACTTT. The encoded protein is CASTPGGPGGYNSPLHF.

CDR3 in amino acids: CASSSGTSGVDEQFF. CDR3 bases: TGTGCCAGCAGTTCCGGGACTAGCGGGGTCGATGAGCAGTTCTTC. The chain is built from TRBV7-8 and TRBJ2-1; TRBD2 agrees at 13 bases. J lost 8 bases, V lost 6 bases, and 7 bases had no gene match. Germline V gene lookup returns CDR1 SGHVS and CDR2 FQNEAQ. The CDR3 length is 15 residues. The full variable domain, in which reference TRBV7-8 and TRBJ2-1 provide the parts outside the CDR3, is GAGVSQSPRYKVAKRGQDVALRCDPISGHVSLFWYQQALGQGPEFLTYFQNEAQLDKSGLPSDRFFAERPEGSVSTLKIQRTQQEDSAVYLCASSSGTSGVDEQFFGPGTRLTVL.

This clone was seen only once. CDR3 sequence: CASSINSGPYEQYF. The CDR3 bases are TGTGCCAGTAGTATAAATAGCGGCCCCTACGAGCAGTACTTC. The chain couples TRBV19 to TRBJ2-7, with TRBD2 as a possible D gene (6 bases). Trimming removed 2 bases from V and 2 bases from J, with 10 bases in between. CDR1 is LNHDA and CDR2 is SQIVND in the germline V gene (reference sequence). This CDR3 contains 14 residues.

The chain recombines TRBV7-3 with TRBJ2-5; 10 bases map to TRBD1. This CDR3 is 16 amino acids long. With V trimmed by 2 bases and J by 1 base, 4 bases remained unmatched. The germline V gene has CDR1 SGHTA and CDR2 FQGTGA. For the CDR3, the DNA is TGTGCCAGCAGCTTAGGGACAGGGGCCTCCCAAGAGACCCAGTACTTC. Its protein is CASSLGTGASQETQYF. The full variable domain, with the rest looked up from reference TRBV7-3 and TRBJ2-5, is GAGVSQTPSNKVTEKGKYVELRCDPISGHTALYWYRQSLGQGPEFLIYFQGTGAADDSGLPNDRFFAVRPEGSVSTLKIQRTERGDSAVYLCASSLGTGASQETQYFGPGTRLLVL.